The clone carrying this T cell receptor (beta chain) came up many times. Its antigen is currently unknown. Treatment reported: PENTA 11 planned treatment interruption arm or continuous ART arm. This sample is drawn from a study of HIV-infected children after antiretroviral therapy interruption. Turning to the study itself: Most children had recorded EBV and CMV exposure.

Unique molecular identifiers were included in an RNA-based 3' RACE TCR library. TCRdb re-called the 3' RACE reads with MiXCR, one entry per CDR3 protein. The table shows about 89,000 distinct CDR3 sequences, with around 6.9% occurring only once. Regarding the study as a whole: Sorted CD45RA+ naive cells might include minor non-naive CD45RA+ cells.

The CDR3 spans 16 residues. V lost 4 bases, J lost 1 base, and 17 bases lay in between. The germline CDR1 and CDR2 sequences are DFQATT and SNEGSKA (reference sequence). The chain couples TRBV20-1 to TRBJ1-5; D ambiguous. This receptor was obtained from a pool of human donors with HIV. This material consisted of CD45RA+ CD4+ T cells from PBMCs, pooled from several time points, taken from a donor given antiretroviral therapy, either interrupted or continuous. Subset described: naive CD4+ CD45RA+ CD45RO- T cells. The CDR3 nucleotides read TGCAGTGCTATGCCGGCAAATCTTGGCAGCAATCAGCCCCAGCATTTT. This translates into CSAMPANLGSNQPQHF.